The 18 T cell receptor beta chains below were found in one sample sequenced in a study of shared clonotypes between healthy human individuals. Some clones are missing from TCRdb's copy, which holds only in-frame ones; the method was immunoSEQ multiplex PCR. Among 2,100,000 or so clones listed, about 94% were seen once. Sequenced sample: naive CD4+ T cells sorted from blood. Subset indicated: CD45RA+ positively selected. The source of these receptors is a man aged 18 to 30 in good health.

This chain joins TRBV5-1 and TRBJ1-2; 9 nucleotides agree with TRBD1. The length of the CDR3 is 15 residues. V gave up 2 bases and J gave up 6 bases; unmatched junction bases: 8. Germline V lookup: CDR1 SGHRS, CDR2 YFSETQ. In DNA form, the CDR3 reads TGCGCCAGCAGCTTCGCCCTGGGACAGGGAGATGGCTACACCTTC. Translation gives CASSFALGQGDGYTF.

A single count supports this clone. The rearrangement links TRBV27 to TRBJ1-2; D is unclear. The V gene's germline CDR1 is MNHEY and CDR2 SMNVEV (reference sequence). CDR3 length equals 14 residues. The V end was cut by 3 bases, the J end by 0 bases, with 8 bases between. The CDR3, as DNA: TGTGCCAGCAGTTTCAGGACCTCTAACTATGGCTACACCTTC. Translation gives CASSFRTSNYGYTF.

This chain links TRBV10-3 with TRBJ1-5; D is ambiguous. Trimming shortened V by 3 bases and J by 3 bases, and 6 bases separated the two germline ends. Germline CDR1 ENHRY, CDR2 SYGVKD. This CDR3 spans 13 amino acids. The DNA of the CDR3 is TGTGCCATCAGTGACTGGGACAATCAGCCCCAGCATTTT. Its translation is CAISDWDNQPQHF.

This chain uses TRBV6-1 with TRBJ1-1; D is undetermined. This CDR3 has 13 amino acids. Trimming stripped 9 bases from V and 2 bases from J, with 13 bases between. CDR1 and CDR2 (germline): MNHNS, SASEGT. In DNA, the CDR3 is TGTGCCAGTCAGCTTCAGGATAACACTGAAGCTTTCTTT. Its protein is CASQLQDNTEAFF.

The rearrangement uses TRBV7-9 and TRBJ1-4; TRBD1 aligns across 10 bases. The CDR3 loop spans 16 amino acids. The V gene end was trimmed by 5 bases and the J gene end by 10 bases; junction bases not matched to a gene: 13. The V gene's germline CDR1 is SEHNR and CDR2 FQNEAQ (reference sequence). In DNA form, the CDR3 reads TGTGCCAGCAGCATTTGGACAGGGGGTGTTTCGGGAAAACTGTTTTTT. This sequence encodes CASSIWTGGVSGKLFF.

CDR3 sequence (DNA): TGCGCCAGCAGCCGTACAGGGGATACTACGAGGAATGAGCAGTTCTTC. Protein: CASSRTGDTTRNEQFF. J is TRBJ2-1 and V is TRBV5-1, with 7 nucleotides matching TRBD1. Germline CDR1 reads SGHRS; CDR2 reads YFSETQ. The trim removed 4 bases at V and 7 bases at J, leaving 14 bases unmatched. The CDR3 spans 16 residues.

This clone was picked up one time. This sample includes further DNA sequences coding for the same CDR3. V usage is TRBV5-1 and J usage is TRBJ2-3; D gene uncertain. The germline V and J ends were trimmed by 0 bases and 0 bases, with 5 bases remaining between them. Germline values: CDR1 SGHRS, CDR2 YFSETQ. The CDR3 extends over 14 amino acids. The CDR3 loop is CASSLEHSTDTQYF. DNA of the CDR3: TGCGCCAGCAGCTTGGAACACAGCACAGATACGCAGTATTTT.

This clone has only a few counts. The rearrangement joins TRBV6-1 to TRBJ2-7, with D tentatively TRBD2 (5 bases). The CDR3 covers 15 residues. Germline V gene data show CDR1 as MNHNS and CDR2 as SASEGT. The ends were cut back, 7 bases at V and 0 bases at J, with 16 bases in the middle. The CDR3 protein is CASTREGQASYEQYF. DNA of the CDR3: TGTGCCAGCACCCGGGAAGGGCAGGCCTCCTACGAGCAGTACTTC.

The chain combines TRBV7-2 with TRBJ2-3; D possibly corresponds to TRBD2 (5 bases). V was shortened by 0 bases and J by 3 bases, with 7 bases between the two germline ends. This CDR3 comprises 14 residues. The germline V gene encodes CDR1 SGHTA and CDR2 FQGNSA. The CDR3 coding sequence is TGTGCCAGCAGCTTAGCGCGAGGGACAGATACGCAGTATTTT. This sequence encodes CASSLARGTDTQYF. Full variable domain (missing parts from reference TRBV7-2 and TRBJ2-3): GAGVSQSPSNKVTEKGKDVELRCDPISGHTALYWYRQSLGQGLEFLIYFQGNSAPDKSGLPSDRFSAERTGGSVSTLTIQRTQQEDSAVYLCASSLARGTDTQYFGPGTRLTVL.

This chain connects TRBV18 to TRBJ1-4; D gene uncertain. There are 14 residues in the CDR3. V lost 2 bases and J 3 bases, leaving 7 bases between the germline ends. CDR1 KGHSH and CDR2 LQKENI come from the germline V gene. The CDR3 loop reads CASSPAGANEKLFF. Written as DNA, the CDR3 is TGTGCCAGCTCACCAGCCGGTGCTAATGAAAAACTGTTTTTT. Combining the CDR3 with reference TRBV18 and TRBJ1-4 gives the whole variable domain NAGVMQNPRHLVRRRGQEARLRCSPMKGHSHVYWYRQLPEEGLKFMVYLQKENIIDESGMPKERFSAEFPKEGPSILRIQQVVRGDSAAYFCASSPAGANEKLFFGSGTQLSVL.

This rearrangement joins TRBV10-3 to TRBJ1-4; D is perhaps TRBD1 (6 bases). The germline gives CDR1 ENHRY, CDR2 SYGVKD. CDR3 length equals 14 residues. V was cut by 10 bases and J by 5 bases, with 17 bases left in between. CDR3 nucleotides: TGTGCCACCGGGCCCCGGGACATAAATGAAAAACTGTTTTTT. It yields the protein CATGPRDINEKLFF.

This clone was observed once. The rearrangement uses TRBV2 and TRBJ1-6; 8 bases fit TRBD1. This CDR3 has 15 residues. The V segment lost 8 bases and the J segment 9 bases; nucleotides outside the gene matches: 12. Germline V lookup: CDR1 SNHLY, CDR2 FYNNEI. The CDR3 DNA reads TGTGCCAGCCGAAAGGAACAGGGGGTGTCTTCACCCCTCCACTTT. It codes for CASRKEQGVSSPLHF.

The V gene is TRBV19, the J gene TRBJ2-3, with 7 nucleotides matching TRBD2. The CDR3 spans 13 residues. From germline, CDR1 is LNHDA and CDR2 SQIVND (reference sequence). Trimming took 3 bases from V and 5 from J; bases not matched to a gene: 2. CDR3 in amino acids: CASSMQRGDTQYF. The CDR3 bases are TGTGCCAGTAGTATGCAGCGGGGAGATACGCAGTATTTT.

The chain uses TRBV30 and TRBJ2-7, with TRBD1 matching 7 bases. CDR3 length: 12 residues. Trimming removed 2 bases from V and 4 bases from J; junction bases left unmatched: 2. Germline CDR1 is GTSNPN and CDR2 is SVGIG (reference sequence). The CDR3 sequence is CAWSTRGYEQYF. The CDR3 DNA follows: TGTGCCTGGAGTACCAGGGGGTACGAGCAGTACTTC.

The chain combines TRBV9 with TRBJ2-3, with no clear D. The germline gives CDR1 SGDLS, CDR2 YYNGEE. The CDR3 runs to 14 residues. Trimming took 0 bases from V and 2 from J, leaving 7 bases between them. CDR3 sequence (DNA): TGTGCCAGCAGCGTAGAATACAACACAGATACGCAGTATTTT. This codes for CASSVEYNTDTQYF. The full variable domain, with the rest looked up from reference TRBV9 and TRBJ2-3, is DSGVTQTPKHLITATGQRVTLRCSPRSGDLSVYWYQQSLDQGLQFLIQYYNGEERAKGNILERFSAQQFPDLHSELNLSSLELGDSALYFCASSVEYNTDTQYFGPGTRLTVL.

V usage is TRBV29-1 and J usage is TRBJ1-2; D unresolved. Deletions cut 4 bases from V and 4 bases from J, with 10 bases between. The CDR3 length is 12 residues. Germline CDR1 is SQVTM and CDR2 is ANQGSEA. DNA of the CDR3: TGCAGCGTTGTTGAAGGATCCTATGGCTACACCTTC. This gives the protein CSVVEGSYGYTF.

This chain connects TRBV11-2 to TRBJ2-7; 10 bases are a match to TRBD2. Germline CDR1 reads SGHAT; CDR2 reads FQNNGV. CDR3 length: 18 residues. V shed 2 bases and J 3 bases; nucleotides not matched to a gene: 13. The CDR3 bases are TGTGCCAGCAGCTTACGCAGCGGGAGGGCCTCTTGGTACTACGAGCAGTACTTC. Its translation is CASSLRSGRASWYYEQYF.

The rearrangement joins TRBV5-4 to TRBJ2-7; D is possibly TRBD1 (6 bases). This CDR3 spans 13 amino acids. Germline assignment: CDR1 SGHNT and CDR2 YYREEE (reference sequence). V lost 6 bases, J lost 6 bases, and 16 bases lay in between. The CDR3 region has the DNA TGTGCCAGCACCCACCAACAGGGCGCCGAGCAGTACTTC. Its protein is CASTHQQGAEQYF. Looking up the rest from reference TRBV5-4 and TRBJ2-7 gives the full variable domain: ETGVTQSPTHLIKTRGQQVTLRCSSQSGHNTVSWYQQALGQGPQFIFQYYREEENGRGNFPPRFSGLQFPNYSSELNVNALELDDSALYLCASTHQQGAEQYFGPGTRLTVT.